Shown below are 18 T cell receptor beta chains from a single sample sequenced in a study of T cell changes during pregnancy in multiple sclerosis (dated 2019 in TCRdb). The protocol used for the library was the immunoSEQ multiplex PCR assay. Here the immuneACCESS table is served through TCRdb, limited to in-frame sequences with V and J called. Missing clones are a known gap in these copies; in checked studies unresolved V genes cover under half, and the rest lacks a known reason. The sample includes fewer than 40,000 clones, with 90% observed a single time. Of the sample, 0.3% to 0.4% is held by the ten largest clones. Source: CD4+ T cells from peripheral blood mononuclear cells, taken in the second trimester of pregnancy. These receptors came from a female donor with multiple sclerosis, enrolled in a pregnancy study.

The chain combines TRBV7-9 with TRBJ1-5; possible D gene TRBD1, 5 bases. The V gene lost 1 base and the J gene lost 3 bases, with 7 bases spanning the gap. The CDR3 sequence is 14 residues long. Germline CDR1 is SEHNR and CDR2 is FQNEAQ (reference sequence). CDR3 DNA: TGTGCCAGCAGCTTAGGACAGACCAATCAGCCCCAGCATTTT. Residues: CASSLGQTNQPQHF.

The genes are TRBV9 and TRBJ2-1; unclear D gene. This CDR3 spans 15 amino acids. Germline values: CDR1 SGDLS, CDR2 YYNGEE. V was trimmed by 2 bases and J by 4 bases, leaving 13 bases between them. CDR3 sequence reads: CASSVWAEPYNEQFF. Here the CDR3 DNA reads TGTGCCAGCAGCGTTTGGGCAGAACCGTACAATGAGCAGTTCTTC.

This clone showed up just once. As DNA, the CDR3 is TGTGCCAGCAGCTTAGAGGGCGGGTTCAATCAGCCCCAGCATTTT. Protein product: CASSLEGGFNQPQHF. The V call is TRBV7-2, the J call TRBJ1-5; D ambiguous. The V gene lost 1 base and the J gene lost 3 bases, with 10 bases spanning the gap. CDR1 and CDR2 from the germline V gene are SGHTA and FQGNSA. This CDR3 region has 15 residues. The full variable domain, in which reference TRBV7-2 and TRBJ1-5 provide the parts outside the CDR3, is GAGVSQSPSNKVTEKGKDVELRCDPISGHTALYWYRQSLGQGLEFLIYFQGNSAPDKSGLPSDRFSAERTGGSVSTLTIQRTQQEDSAVYLCASSLEGGFNQPQHFGDGTRLSIL.

The chain employs TRBV5-1 and TRBJ1-4; D uncertain. Germline CDR1 reads SGHRS; CDR2 reads YFSETQ. The V end was cut by 0 bases, the J end by 8 bases, with 14 bases between. The CDR3 sequence is 15 residues long. The CDR3 DNA follows: TGCGCCAGCAGCTTGGAACTGGGCCGAGGGGAAAAACTGTTTTTT. Translated: CASSLELGRGEKLFF.

This clone was seen just once. V is TRBV4-3 and J is TRBJ1-5; D may be TRBD1 (5 bases). Per the germline V gene, CDR1 is LGHNA and CDR2 is YSLEER. The CDR3 contains 15 residues. The V and J ends lost 0 bases and 7 bases respectively, with 13 bases between them. The CDR3 DNA sequence: TGCGCCAGCAGCCAAGATTCAGGGCCGGAACAGCCCCAGCATTTT. This gives the protein CASSQDSGPEQPQHF.

The chain joins TRBV28 to TRBJ2-3; 9 bases fit TRBD1. Germline V gene data show CDR1 as MDHEN and CDR2 as SYDVKM. The CDR3 sequence is 17 residues long. The J segment lost 1 base and the V segment lost 1 base, leaving 6 bases of the junction unmatched. CDR3 sequence (DNA): TGTGCCAGCAGTTTATTTTCGACAGGGGGTCGCACAGATACGCAGTATTTT. Its protein product is CASSLFSTGGRTDTQYF.

The chain uses TRBV7-2 and TRBJ2-1; D not certain. V was cut by 1 base and J by 8 bases, with 6 bases left in between. The CDR3 runs 12 residues. CDR1 is SGHTA and CDR2 is FQGNSA in the germline V gene. In DNA, the CDR3 is TGTGCCAGCAGCTTAGATATCCATGAGCAGTTCTTC. Its translation: CASSLDIHEQFF.

Here the CDR3 DNA reads TGTGCCAGCTCCACCGGACAGGCAACTAATGAAAAACTGTTTTTT. Translated, it gives CASSTGQATNEKLFF. The J gene is TRBJ1-4, the V gene TRBV6-5, with 7 bases identical to TRBD1. The V gene end was trimmed by 8 bases and the J gene end by 0 bases; junction bases not matched to a gene: 6. CDR3 length equals 15 residues. CDR1 MNHEY and CDR2 SVGAGI come from the germline V gene.

The CDR3 is CASSKNDRDEQYF. In DNA, the CDR3 is TGTGCCAGCAGCAAAAACGACAGGGACGAGCAGTACTTC. The V gene is TRBV7-3, the J gene TRBJ2-7; 7 bases map to TRBD1. Trimming at V came to 5 bases and at J to 5 bases, leaving 6 bases not matched to a gene. The CDR3 covers 13 residues. Germline CDR1 is SGHTA and CDR2 is FQGTGA.

This clone was counted once. The V call is TRBV30, the J call TRBJ1-5; TRBD1 agrees at 10 bases. Trimming took 6 bases from V and 2 from J; bases not matched to a gene: 7. The germline CDR1 and CDR2 sequences are GTSNPN and SVGIG (reference sequence). This CDR3 is built from 15 residues. The CDR3 nucleotides are TGTGCCTGCCAAATCGGGACAGGGGGCAATCAGCCCCAGCATTTT. It is translated as CACQIGTGGNQPQHF.

This clone has a single count. The CDR3 DNA reads TGTGCCAGCAGCTTGTCTGTGTGGGAGGGACCCAAGGGTGAGCAGTTCTTC. This sequence encodes CASSLSVWEGPKGEQFF. V and J are TRBV5-5 and TRBJ2-1; the match to TRBD2 covers 7 bases. The germline V gene encodes CDR1 SGHKS and CDR2 YYEKEE (reference sequence). This CDR3 comprises 17 residues. With V trimmed by 1 base and J by 9 bases, 16 bases remained unmatched. The full variable domain, with the rest looked up from reference TRBV5-5 and TRBJ2-1, is DAGVTQSPTHLIKTRGQQVTLRCSPISGHKSVSWYQQVLGQGPQFIFQYYEKEERGRGNFPDRFSARQFPNYSSELNVNALLLGDSALYLCASSLSVWEGPKGEQFFGPGTRLTVL.

This chain uses TRBV30 with TRBJ1-1; 8 positions match TRBD1. CDR3 length: 13 amino acids. V trimming: 3 bases; J trimming: 3 bases; junction bases outside the gene matches: 3. From germline, CDR1 is GTSNPN and CDR2 SVGIG (reference sequence). Written as DNA, the CDR3 is TGTGCCTGGAGAACACAGGGGGACACTGAAGCTTTCTTT. Translating it yields CAWRTQGDTEAFF. Complete variable domain (other parts from reference TRBV30 and TRBJ1-1): SQTIHQWPATLVQPVGSPLSLECTVEGTSNPNLYWYRQAAGRGLQLLFYSVGIGQISSEVPQNLSASRPQDRQFILSSKKLLLSDSGFYLCAWRTQGDTEAFFGQGTRLTVV.

This chain connects TRBV5-4 to TRBJ2-7, with D tentatively TRBD2 (6 bases). The V end was cut by 1 base, the J end by 1 base, with 18 bases between. Germline V gives CDR1 SGHNT, CDR2 YYREEE (reference sequence). CDR3 length equals 17 residues. The CDR3 is CASSLMVLGGRSYEQYF. The CDR3 coding sequence is TGTGCCAGCAGCTTGATGGTTTTGGGGGGTCGATCCTACGAGCAGTACTTC.

This clone was counted a few times. The chain joins TRBV6-4 to TRBJ2-5; D is perhaps TRBD2 (5 bases). V was trimmed by 2 bases and J by 3 bases, leaving 10 bases between them. Germline V gene sequence: CDR1 MRHNA, CDR2 SNTAGT. The CDR3 runs 14 residues. The CDR3 spells CASSDGLAEETQYF. As DNA, the CDR3 is TGTGCCAGCAGTGACGGGCTAGCCGAAGAGACCCAGTACTTC.

V and J are TRBV5-4 and TRBJ1-1, with D possibly TRBD1 on 5 matching bases. Trimming cost V 5 bases and J 5 bases, with 22 bases left between them. Germline V gives CDR1 SGHNT, CDR2 YYREEE (reference sequence). This CDR3 is 16 amino acids long. This chain's CDR3 is CASSLRGYTGGTEAFF. The DNA of the CDR3 is TGTGCCAGCAGTTTGCGTGGATACACCGGGGGGACTGAAGCTTTCTTT.

V and J are TRBV29-1 and TRBJ1-1; 8 bases are shared with TRBD1. The CDR3 totals 14 residues. The V segment lost 4 bases and the J segment 3 bases; nucleotides outside the gene matches: 7. Germline V CDR1 and CDR2: SQVTM, ANQGSEA. The CDR3 DNA reads TGCAGCGTTGCCGGACAGGGAGGATACACTGAAGCTTTCTTT. As protein: CSVAGQGGYTEAFF.

This clone was detected a few times. The chain recombines TRBV27 with TRBJ1-2; 8 nucleotides match TRBD1. The V and J ends lost 3 bases and 4 bases, in that order; junction bases with no gene match: 4. The CDR3 spans 14 residues. Germline V gives CDR1 MNHEY, CDR2 SMNVEV (reference sequence). CDR3 bases: TGTGCCAGCAGTTTCTTGGACAGGGCCTATGGCTACACCTTC. This codes for CASSFLDRAYGYTF.

This chain joins TRBV11-2 and TRBJ2-7; TRBD2 matches 12 bases. This CDR3 is 15 amino acids long. V dropped 5 bases and J dropped 4; count of bases not matched to a gene: 6. CDR1 and CDR2 (germline): SGHAT, FQNNGV. Here the CDR3 reads CASSELAGGVYEQYF. The CDR3, as DNA: TGTGCCAGCAGCGAACTAGCGGGAGGCGTATACGAGCAGTACTTC.